This is a list of T cell receptor beta chains from one sample in a study of T cell changes during pregnancy in multiple sclerosis. This table comes from immunoSEQ multiplex PCR, and its TCRdb copy is limited to in-frame clones, with some not included. The sample contains tens of thousands of clones, nearly 95% of which appear only once. This specimen was peripheral blood, taken in the first trimester of pregnancy. The receptors shown here come from a female donor with multiple sclerosis, enrolled in a pregnancy study. CDR3s include the opening cysteine and the closing phenylalanine or tryptophan. D genes are given only for firm matches. Only part of the rows carry a size: once, few, many, or a class if the clone is expanded.

clone size: .; D gene: TRBD1; V gene: TRBV2; J gene: TRBJ1-1; CDR3 protein: CASSDSGQGHTEAFF; CDR3 DNA: TGTGCCAGCAGTGATTCGGGACAGGGACACACTGAAGCTTTCTTT
clone size: .; D gene: TRBD2; V gene: TRBV19; J gene: TRBJ2-7; CDR3 protein: CASSMGGGASYEQYF; CDR3 DNA: TGTGCCAGTAGTATGGGCGGGGGGGCTTCCTACGAGCAGTACTTC
clone size: .; D gene: .; V gene: TRBV5-4; J gene: TRBJ2-7; CDR3 protein: CASSQDRSSYEQYF; CDR3 DNA: TGTGCCAGCAGCCAGGACAGATCCTCCTACGAGCAGTACTTC
clone size: .; D gene: TRBD1; V gene: TRBV27; J gene: TRBJ1-5; CDR3 protein: CASRADRGHNQPQHF; CDR3 DNA: TGTGCCAGCAGGGCGGACAGGGGACACAATCAGCCCCAGCATTTT
clone size: medium-sized; D gene: .; V gene: TRBV6-4; J gene: TRBJ2-3; CDR3 protein: CASSRGSTDTQYF; CDR3 DNA: TGTGCCAGCAGCCGGGGGAGCACAGATACGCAGTATTTT
clone size: .; D gene: .; V gene: TRBV2; J gene: TRBJ1-2; CDR3 protein: CASSEWQGGNYGYTF; CDR3 DNA: TGTGCCAGCAGTGAGTGGCAGGGAGGCAACTATGGCTACACCTTC
clone size: .; D gene: .; V gene: TRBV5-1; J gene: TRBJ2-6; CDR3 protein: CASSWEAGANVLTF; CDR3 DNA: TGCGCCAGCAGCTGGGAGGCTGGGGCCAACGTCCTGACTTTC
clone size: .; D gene: TRBD2; V gene: TRBV6-5; J gene: TRBJ2-7; CDR3 protein: CASRIGGARSYEQYF; CDR3 DNA: TGTGCCAGCCGCATCGGGGGGGCTAGGTCCTACGAGCAGTACTTC
clone size: medium-sized; D gene: TRBD2; V gene: TRBV4-2; J gene: TRBJ2-7; CDR3 protein: CASSQSRGGSYEQYF; CDR3 DNA: TGTGCCAGCAGCCAAAGTCGGGGGGGATCCTACGAGCAGTACTTC
clone size: .; D gene: TRBD1; V gene: TRBV27; J gene: TRBJ1-5; CDR3 protein: CASRLSIGSNRGSNQPQHF; CDR3 DNA: TGTGCCAGCAGGCTGAGTATAGGGAGTAACAGGGGTAGCAATCAGCCCCAGCATTTT
clone size: .; D gene: TRBD2; V gene: TRBV7-3; J gene: TRBJ2-2; CDR3 protein: CASSLIPGGRMGTGELFF; CDR3 DNA: TGTGCCAGCAGCTTAATCCCCGGGGGGAGGATGGGCACCGGGGAGCTGTTTTTT
clone size: once; D gene: .; V gene: TRBV6-5; J gene: TRBJ1-1; CDR3 protein: CASTTDSHTEAFF; CDR3 DNA: TGTGCCAGCACCACGGACAGCCACACTGAAGCTTTCTTT
clone size: .; D gene: .; V gene: TRBV7-2; J gene: TRBJ2-7; CDR3 protein: CASSLEVQGIYEQYF; CDR3 DNA: TGTGCCAGCAGCTTAGAGGTGCAGGGGATCTACGAGCAGTACTTC
clone size: .; D gene: .; V gene: TRBV6-6; J gene: TRBJ2-7; CDR3 protein: CASSYSRDGSYEQYF; CDR3 DNA: TGTGCCAGCAGTTACTCGCGGGACGGTTCCTACGAGCAGTACTTC
clone size: .; D gene: .; V gene: TRBV6-6; J gene: TRBJ2-1; CDR3 protein: CASKLTKPWDEQFF; CDR3 DNA: TGTGCCAGCAAGCTGACAAAGCCGTGGGATGAGCAGTTCTTC
clone size: .; D gene: .; V gene: TRBV9; J gene: TRBJ2-2; CDR3 protein: CASSVVAGELFF; CDR3 DNA: TGTGCCAGCAGCGTAGTCGCCGGGGAGCTGTTTTTT
clone size: .; D gene: .; V gene: TRBV7-3; J gene: TRBJ2-7; CDR3 protein: CASSPDGGYEQYF; CDR3 DNA: TGTGCCAGCAGCCCGGACGGGGGCTACGAGCAGTACTTC
clone size: .; D gene: TRBD1; V gene: TRBV6-4; J gene: TRBJ2-1; CDR3 protein: CASSRDRANNEQFF; CDR3 DNA: TGTGCCAGCAGTCGTGACAGGGCAAACAATGAGCAGTTCTTC
clone size: .; D gene: .; V gene: TRBV7-2; J gene: TRBJ1-3; CDR3 protein: CASSGDRWGNTIYF; CDR3 DNA: TGTGCCAGCAGCGGAGATAGGTGGGGAAACACCATATATTTT
clone size: .; D gene: .; V gene: TRBV25-1; J gene: TRBJ1-6; CDR3 protein: CASSDPGSSYNSPLHF; CDR3 DNA: TGTGCCAGCAGTGATCCCGGGAGCTCCTATAATTCACCCCTCCACTTT
clone size: .; D gene: TRBD1; V gene: TRBV7-2; J gene: TRBJ2-7; CDR3 protein: CASSLEDRAGEQYF; CDR3 DNA: TGTGCCAGCAGCTTAGAGGACAGGGCGGGCGAGCAGTACTTC
clone size: once; D gene: TRBD1; V gene: TRBV7-8; J gene: TRBJ2-7; CDR3 protein: CASSLELGQAAQQYF; CDR3 DNA: TGTGCCAGCAGCTTAGAATTGGGACAGGCGGCTCAGCAGTACTTC
clone size: .; D gene: .; V gene: TRBV6-5; J gene: TRBJ1-1; CDR3 protein: CASSDTPGGAFF; CDR3 DNA: TGTGCCAGCAGCGACACACCCGGGGGAGCTTTCTTT
clone size: .; D gene: .; V gene: TRBV19; J gene: TRBJ2-7; CDR3 protein: CASSGGWEQYF; CDR3 DNA: TGTGCCAGTAGTGGGGGCTGGGAGCAGTACTTC
clone size: once; D gene: TRBD1; V gene: TRBV6-5; J gene: TRBJ2-7; CDR3 protein: CASSNGQGPGEQYF; CDR3 DNA: TGTGCCAGCAGTAACGGACAGGGGCCGGGCGAGCAGTACTTC
clone size: few; D gene: .; V gene: TRBV18; J gene: TRBJ1-5; CDR3 protein: CASSPQQVSNQPQHF; CDR3 DNA: TGTGCCAGCTCACCCCAACAGGTTTCCAATCAGCCCCAGCATTTT
clone size: .; D gene: TRBD2; V gene: TRBV7-2; J gene: TRBJ2-3; CDR3 protein: CASSYGLAGVMDTQYF; CDR3 DNA: TGTGCCAGCAGCTACGGACTAGCGGGGGTTATGGATACGCAGTATTTT
clone size: .; D gene: TRBD1; V gene: TRBV19; J gene: TRBJ1-2; CDR3 protein: CASSRTGVDARYGYTF; CDR3 DNA: TGTGCCAGTAGCCGGACAGGGGTTGATGCTCGGTATGGCTACACCTTC
clone size: .; D gene: TRBD1; V gene: TRBV7-2; J gene: TRBJ1-1; CDR3 protein: CASSISRDRGKAFF; CDR3 DNA: TGTGCCAGCAGTATCTCCCGGGACAGGGGGAAAGCTTTCTTT
clone size: once; D gene: .; V gene: TRBV18; J gene: TRBJ2-1; CDR3 protein: CASSPPEWNEQFF; CDR3 DNA: TGTGCCAGCTCACCTCCGGAGTGGAATGAGCAGTTCTTC
clone size: once; D gene: .; V gene: TRBV19; J gene: TRBJ1-1; CDR3 protein: CASSIGGPRAFF; CDR3 DNA: TGTGCCAGTAGTATAGGGGGGCCGAGGGCTTTCTTT
clone size: .; D gene: TRBD1; V gene: TRBV5-4; J gene: TRBJ1-2; CDR3 protein: CASSNPDRSYGYTF; CDR3 DNA: TGTGCCAGCAGCAACCCGGACAGGAGCTATGGCTACACCTTC
clone size: .; D gene: TRBD1; V gene: TRBV19; J gene: TRBJ1-2; CDR3 protein: CASRRTGDANYGYTF; CDR3 DNA: TGTGCCAGTAGAAGGACAGGAGATGCTAACTATGGCTACACCTTC
clone size: .; D gene: .; V gene: TRBV7-9; J gene: TRBJ1-1; CDR3 protein: CASGGGSGDTEAFF; CDR3 DNA: TGTGCCAGCGGCGGGGGCTCGGGGGACACTGAAGCTTTCTTT
clone size: .; D gene: .; V gene: TRBV9; J gene: TRBJ1-3; CDR3 protein: CASSVTDRSSGNTIYF; CDR3 DNA: TGTGCCAGCAGCGTCACGGACAGAAGCTCTGGAAACACCATATATTTT
clone size: few; D gene: .; V gene: TRBV29-1; J gene: TRBJ1-1; CDR3 protein: CSVERGMNTEAFF; CDR3 DNA: TGCAGCGTTGAACGAGGCATGAACACTGAAGCTTTCTTT
clone size: .; D gene: .; V gene: TRBV4-3; J gene: TRBJ2-1; CDR3 protein: CASSPSGLRNEQFF; CDR3 DNA: TGCGCCAGCAGCCCCTCGGGACTCCGCAATGAGCAGTTCTTC
clone size: .; D gene: .; V gene: TRBV18; J gene: TRBJ1-1; CDR3 protein: CASSQGQTNTEAFF; CDR3 DNA: TGTGCCAGCTCACAAGGACAGACAAACACTGAAGCTTTCTTT
clone size: .; D gene: .; V gene: TRBV19; J gene: TRBJ1-1; CDR3 protein: CASSIATDTEAFF; CDR3 DNA: TGTGCCAGTAGTATAGCCACGGACACTGAAGCTTTCTTT
clone size: .; D gene: TRBD2; V gene: TRBV5-1; J gene: TRBJ2-5; CDR3 protein: CASSLSSGGDPSYF; CDR3 DNA: TGCGCCAGCAGCTTGTCTAGCGGGGGGGACCCGTCTTACTTC
clone size: .; D gene: TRBD2; V gene: TRBV5-6; J gene: TRBJ2-7; CDR3 protein: CASSRREVQSYEQYF; CDR3 DNA: TGTGCCAGCAGCCGCCGGGAGGTCCAATCCTACGAGCAGTACTTC
clone size: .; D gene: TRBD2; V gene: TRBV7-2; J gene: TRBJ2-3; CDR3 protein: CASSIQLAGRTDTQYF; CDR3 DNA: TGTGCCAGCAGCATCCAACTAGCGGGGAGAACAGATACGCAGTATTTT
clone size: .; D gene: TRBD2; V gene: TRBV4-3; J gene: TRBJ2-1; CDR3 protein: CASSQDRASGYNEQFF; CDR3 DNA: TGCGCCAGCAGCCAAGATAGAGCTAGCGGCTACAATGAGCAGTTCTTC
clone size: .; D gene: .; V gene: TRBV10-3; J gene: TRBJ1-2; CDR3 protein: CASSGSSGRGYTF; CDR3 DNA: TGTGCCAGCTCCGGGAGCTCCGGACGGGGCTACACCTTC
clone size: .; D gene: .; V gene: TRBV4-1; J gene: TRBJ2-3; CDR3 protein: CASSQGSRGRDTQYF; CDR3 DNA: TGCGCCAGCAGCCAAGGGAGCAGGGGAAGAGATACGCAGTATTTT